The sequence of this T cell receptor beta chain was determined in a study of human T cells and chemical hapten exposure. The overall study: Diphenylcyclopropenone was applied weekly to patients' scalps across the roughly 23-week study.

Per the authors' pipeline: A typical sample had around 90,000 TCRs, with roughly 23,224 to 690,600 overall. In TCRdb, the RACE reads were re-called with MiXCR into one record per CDR3 protein. Clone size and V and J calls follow TCRdb, not the original study. The data contain about 100,000 distinct CDR3 sequences, more than 9.5% of them singletons. Study observations and caveats: It was expanded TCRs that formed significantly more large CDR3 similarity clusters than controls did.

Noted time point: patch test 1, 2 weeks after DPC sensitization. Treatment: therapeutic diphenylcyclopropenone sensitization with weekly scalp DPC. Blood draws came before every patch-test application. This clonotype was observed a handful of times. Its antigen is as yet unknown. The clonotype originates from a middle-aged woman with alopecia areata. Some clones in this sample may be carry-over from other donors' samples. Sequences were derived from whole blood, sampled in connection with sensitization to the hapten diphenylcyclopropenone (DPC).

CDR3 nucleotides: TGCGCCAGCAGCCTCATTAGCGGGGGGGCAAATACGCAGTATTTT. It yields the protein CASSLISGGANTQYF. V and J are TRBV4-3 and TRBJ2-3; 11 bases line up with TRBD2. The CDR3 loop spans 15 amino acids. V lost 4 bases and J lost 7; bases outside the gene matches: 7. Germline V gene lookup returns CDR1 LGHNA and CDR2 YSLEER.